What follows describes a single T cell receptor (beta chain). CDR1 and CDR2 from the germline V gene are DFQATT and SNEGSKA (reference sequence). The CDR3 runs to 15 residues. After removal of 3 bases from V and 3 bases from J, the junction contained 7 bases not matched to a gene. The sample belongs to a study of T cells in Graves' hyperthyroidism and ophthalmopathy. Amplification of TCR beta CDR3 regions was performed using RNA transcripts as template. Primed by the HTBI set, a first-round RT-PCR was run on the TCR CDR3. TCRdb processed the multiplex PCR reads anew with MiXCR; each CDR3 protein has one entry. Of around 700,000 distinct CDR3 sequences listed, around 20% are singletons.

The chain carries TRBV20-1 and TRBJ2-1; TRBD2 matches 8 bases. The sequence was obtained from a woman in her forties or fifties with Graves' hyperthyroidism that later progressed to Graves' ophthalmopathy. Sequencing used blood. The CDR3 region has the DNA TGCAGTGCTAGTTCGAGCGGGGGTTACTACAATGAGCAGTTCTTC. Amino acids: CSASSSGGYYNEQFF.